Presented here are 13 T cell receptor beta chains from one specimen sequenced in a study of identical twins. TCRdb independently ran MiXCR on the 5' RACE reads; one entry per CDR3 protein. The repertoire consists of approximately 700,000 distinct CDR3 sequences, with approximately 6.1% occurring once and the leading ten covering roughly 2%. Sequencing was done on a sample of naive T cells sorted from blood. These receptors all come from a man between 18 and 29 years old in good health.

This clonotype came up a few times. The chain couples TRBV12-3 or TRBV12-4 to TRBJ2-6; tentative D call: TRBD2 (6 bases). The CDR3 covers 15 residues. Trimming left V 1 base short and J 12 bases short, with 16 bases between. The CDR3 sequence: CASSLGTGTRLVLTF. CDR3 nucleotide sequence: TGTGCCAGCAGTTTAGGAACCGGGACTCGTCTCGTCCTGACTTTC.

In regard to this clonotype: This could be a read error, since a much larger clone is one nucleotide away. This CDR3 is CASSSGQVGYTF. The DNA of the CDR3 is TGTGCCAGCAGCTCGGGACAGGTTGGCTACACCTTC. V gene TRBV7-6 combines with J gene TRBJ1-2; 8 bases match TRBD1. V lost 4 bases, J lost 7 bases, and 2 bases stayed unmatched. The CDR3 has 12 residues. Per germline, CDR1 SGHVS and CDR2 FNYEAQ.

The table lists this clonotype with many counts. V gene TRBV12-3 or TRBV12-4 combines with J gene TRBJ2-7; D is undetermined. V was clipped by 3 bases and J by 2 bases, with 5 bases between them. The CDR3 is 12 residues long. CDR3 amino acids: CASSFGPYEQYF. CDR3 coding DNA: TGTGCCAGCAGTTTCGGGCCCTACGAGCAGTACTTC.

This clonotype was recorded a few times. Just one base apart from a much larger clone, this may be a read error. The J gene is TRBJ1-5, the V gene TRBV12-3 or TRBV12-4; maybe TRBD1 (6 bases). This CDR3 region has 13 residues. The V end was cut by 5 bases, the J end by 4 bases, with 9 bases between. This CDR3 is CASSRDTNQPQHF. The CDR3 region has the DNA TGTGCCAGCAGTCGGGACACAAATCAGCCCCAGCATTTT.

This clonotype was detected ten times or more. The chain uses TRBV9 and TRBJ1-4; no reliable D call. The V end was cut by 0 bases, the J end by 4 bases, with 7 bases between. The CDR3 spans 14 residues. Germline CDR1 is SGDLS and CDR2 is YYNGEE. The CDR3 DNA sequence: TGTGCCAGCAGCGTAGCTGGTCATAATGAAAAACTGTTTTTT. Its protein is CASSVAGHNEKLFF.

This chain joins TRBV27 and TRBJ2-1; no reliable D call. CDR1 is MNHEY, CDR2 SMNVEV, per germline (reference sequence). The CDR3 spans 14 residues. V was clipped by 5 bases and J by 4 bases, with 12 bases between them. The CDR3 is CASSVTVAYNEQFF. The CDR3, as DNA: TGTGCCAGCAGTGTCACCGTAGCTTACAATGAGCAGTTCTTC.

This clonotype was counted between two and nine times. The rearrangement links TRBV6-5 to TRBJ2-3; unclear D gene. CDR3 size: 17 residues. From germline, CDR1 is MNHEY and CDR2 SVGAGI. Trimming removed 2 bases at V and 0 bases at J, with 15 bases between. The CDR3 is CASSYRAVHGSTDTQYF. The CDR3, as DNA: TGTGCCAGCAGTTACAGGGCCGTTCACGGGAGCACAGATACGCAGTATTTT.

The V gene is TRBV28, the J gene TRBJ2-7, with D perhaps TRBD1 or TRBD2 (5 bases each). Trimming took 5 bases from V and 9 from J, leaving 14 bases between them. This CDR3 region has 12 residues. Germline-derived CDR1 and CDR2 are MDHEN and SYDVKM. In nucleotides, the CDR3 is TGTGCCAGCAGTACCGGGACGGGGCTGCAGTACTTC. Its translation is CASSTGTGLQYF.

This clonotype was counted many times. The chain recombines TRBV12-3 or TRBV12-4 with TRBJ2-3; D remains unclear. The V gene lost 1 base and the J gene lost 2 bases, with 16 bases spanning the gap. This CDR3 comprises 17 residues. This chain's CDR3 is CASSLDGPVFYTDTQYF. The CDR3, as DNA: TGTGCCAGCAGTTTAGATGGACCGGTGTTTTACACAGATACGCAGTATTTT.

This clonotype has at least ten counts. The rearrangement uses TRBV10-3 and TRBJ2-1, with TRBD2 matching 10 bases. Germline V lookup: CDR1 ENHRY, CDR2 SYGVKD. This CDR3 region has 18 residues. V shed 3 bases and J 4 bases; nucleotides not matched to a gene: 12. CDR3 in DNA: TGTGCCATCAGTGATGAACCCCTCGGACTAGCGGCTTACAATGAGCAGTTCTTC. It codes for CAISDEPLGLAAYNEQFF.

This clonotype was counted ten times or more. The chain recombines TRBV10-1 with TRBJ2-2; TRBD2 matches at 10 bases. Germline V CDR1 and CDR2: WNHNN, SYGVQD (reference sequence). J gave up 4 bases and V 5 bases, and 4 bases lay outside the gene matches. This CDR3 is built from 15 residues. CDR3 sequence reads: CASSKLAGTTGELFF. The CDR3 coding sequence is TGCGCCAGCAGTAAACTAGCGGGAACCACCGGGGAGCTGTTTTTT.

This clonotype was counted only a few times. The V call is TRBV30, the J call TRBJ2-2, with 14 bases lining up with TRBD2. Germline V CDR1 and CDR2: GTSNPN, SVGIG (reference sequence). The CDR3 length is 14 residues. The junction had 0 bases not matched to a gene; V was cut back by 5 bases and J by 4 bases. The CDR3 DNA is TGTGCCTGGGGACTAGCGGGAGGCACCGGGGAGCTGTTTTTT. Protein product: CAWGLAGGTGELFF.

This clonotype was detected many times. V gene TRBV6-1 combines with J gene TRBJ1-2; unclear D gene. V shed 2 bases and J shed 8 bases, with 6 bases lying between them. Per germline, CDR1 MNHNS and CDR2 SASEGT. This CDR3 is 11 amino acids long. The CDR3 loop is CASSELKGYTF. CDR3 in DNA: TGTGCCAGCAGTGAACTCAAAGGCTACACCTTC.